These 26 T cell receptor beta chains came from one sample sequenced in a study of immune heterogeneity within non-small cell lung tumors. Bulk tumor genomic DNA, 500 to 750 ng per sample, was used as template. Far-apart biopsies, several per primary tumor, were taken during surgery. The patients were newly diagnosed with non-small cell lung cancer, had not been treated, and had curative surgery. TCR beta CDR3 was amplified by multiplex PCR using 32 V and 13 J primers. TCRdb passed the multiplex PCR reads through MiXCR, listing each CDR3 protein once. This sample has about 34,000 distinct CDR3 sequences; 28% occur once, and the top ten carry 4%. Sequencing was performed on lung tumor tissue. The receptor source for this set is a man aged 40-50 years with non-small cell lung cancer.

This clonotype appeared a single time. The chain employs TRBV6-1 and TRBJ2-1; unclear D gene. The CDR3 extends over 17 amino acids. CDR1 is MNHNS, CDR2 SASEGT, per germline. Trimming cost V 4 bases and J 0 bases, with 16 bases left between them. The CDR3 sequence is CASSGWAVRSSYNEQFF. CDR3 nucleotide sequence: TGTGCCAGCAGTGGATGGGCGGTTAGGAGCTCCTACAATGAGCAGTTCTTC.

This clonotype was picked up a small number of times. The chain combines TRBV6-1 with TRBJ2-7; D uncertain. Trimming stripped 6 bases from V and 7 bases from J, with 13 bases between. The CDR3 loop spans 12 amino acids. The germline gives CDR1 MNHNS, CDR2 SASEGT. In DNA form, the CDR3 reads TGTGCCAGCAGGGACGGTGCCGGAGAGCAGTACTTC. Encoded protein: CASRDGAGEQYF.

This clonotype has a count of ten or more. V gene TRBV20-1 combines with J gene TRBJ1-2; 10 nucleotides align to TRBD1. Germline CDR1 and CDR2: DFQATT and SNEGSKA (reference sequence). The CDR3 loop spans 16 amino acids. V shed 3 bases and J 8 bases; nucleotides not matched to a gene: 15. The CDR3 nucleotides are TGCAGTGCTAGGATACTGGGACAGGGGCTTCCAGGGGGCTACACCTTC. Residues: CSARILGQGLPGGYTF.

This clonotype is judged medium-sized. The rearrangement joins TRBV12-3 or TRBV12-4 to TRBJ1-3; the match to TRBD1 covers 10 bases. CDR3 size: 15 residues. V was pared by 4 bases and J by 7 bases, with 7 bases of the junction left unmatched. The CDR3 nucleotides are TGTGCCAGCAGTTCAGACAGGGGGCGAGGCAACACCATATATTTT. Amino acid sequence: CASSSDRGRGNTIYF.

V is TRBV20-1 and J is TRBJ2-7; possible D gene TRBD2, 5 bases. The CDR3 runs 14 residues. Deletions cut 3 bases from V and 5 bases from J, with 17 bases between. Germline values: CDR1 DFQATT, CDR2 SNEGSKA (reference sequence). CDR3 sequence (DNA): TGCAGTGCTAGCCGACTACCCCAGCCCCACGAGCAGTACTTC. Protein product: CSASRLPQPHEQYF.

This clonotype was observed a few times. The chain links TRBV3-1 to TRBJ1-2; weak D call: TRBD1 (5 bases). The germline V and J ends were trimmed by 5 bases and 4 bases, with 14 bases remaining between them. This CDR3 has 14 residues. Germline assignment: CDR1 LGHDT and CDR2 YNNKEL (reference sequence). The CDR3 DNA is TGTGCCAGCAGCGGAGTCCCAGGGAGCTATGGCTACACCTTC. Translation: CASSGVPGSYGYTF. The variable domain in full, with the rest retrieved from reference TRBV3-1 and TRBJ1-2, is DTAVSQTPKYLVTQMGNDKSIKCEQNLGHDTMYWYKQDSKKFLKIMFSYNNKELIINETVPNRFSPKSPDKAHLNLHINSLELGDSAVYFCASSGVPGSYGYTFGSGTRLTVV.

This clonotype was counted only a few times. The rearrangement joins TRBV29-1 to TRBJ1-1; D ambiguous. This CDR3 region has 13 residues. From germline, CDR1 is SQVTM and CDR2 ANQGSEA. Trimming stripped 6 bases from V and 2 bases from J, with 13 bases between. DNA of the CDR3: TGCAGCGTACAGCGAGACCGAAACACTGAAGCTTTCTTT. Encoded protein: CSVQRDRNTEAFF. Supplemented by reference TRBV29-1 and TRBJ1-1, the full variable domain reads SAVISQKPSRDICQRGTSLTIQCQVDSQVTMMFWYRQQPGQSLTLIATANQGSEATYESGFVIDKFPISRPNLTFSTLTVSNMSPEDSSIYLCSVQRDRNTEAFFGQGTRLTVV.

In this sample, this clonotype turned up a few times. The chain carries TRBV19 and TRBJ2-7; D is unclear. CDR1 and CDR2 (germline): LNHDA, SQIVND (reference sequence). V lost 3 bases and J lost 2, with 11 bases in between. CDR3 length equals 14 residues. CDR3 sequence: CASSMSYTPYEQYF. The CDR3 DNA follows: TGTGCCAGTAGTATGTCGTACACCCCCTACGAGCAGTACTTC.

This clonotype appeared a few times. The chain couples TRBV5-1 to TRBJ1-2, with D perhaps matching TRBD1 (5 bases). The CDR3 is 13 amino acids. V was pared by 1 base and J by 8 bases, with 12 bases between. The V gene's germline CDR1 is SGHRS and CDR2 YFSETQ. Here the CDR3 DNA reads TGCGCCAGCAGCTTGCCAGGGACGGTCGGCTACACCTTC. Its translation is CASSLPGTVGYTF.

This clonotype is judged medium-sized. The V gene is TRBV12-3 or TRBV12-4, the J gene TRBJ2-7; D ambiguous. V was trimmed by 3 bases and J by 1 base, leaving 10 bases between them. CDR3 length equals 14 residues. CDR3 in amino acids: CASSFRSRSYEQYF. Here the CDR3 DNA reads TGTGCCAGCAGTTTTCGCTCCAGGTCCTACGAGCAGTACTTC.

This clonotype was seen just once. The rearrangement links TRBV9 to TRBJ2-7, with a tentative D call TRBD2 (6 bases). CDR3 length: 14 residues. Germline V CDR1 and CDR2: SGDLS, YYNGEE. The ends were cut back, 5 bases at V and 0 bases at J, with 12 bases in the middle. The CDR3 DNA follows: TGTGCCAGCAGACCATTCGGGGGCTCCTACGAGCAGTACTTC. Translation gives CASRPFGGSYEQYF.

This clonotype was observed many times. The CDR3 DNA sequence: TGCAGTGCGCCGACTAGCGGGAGTTCAGGGCAGTTCTTC. Its translation: CSAPTSGSSGQFF. The rearrangement links TRBV20-1 to TRBJ2-1; 12 bases agree with TRBD2. J lost 12 bases, V lost 6 bases, and 9 bases had no gene match. This CDR3 has 13 amino acids. Germline values: CDR1 DFQATT, CDR2 SNEGSKA (reference sequence).

The chain couples TRBV6-1 to TRBJ2-3; the match to TRBD2 covers 10 bases. V lost 4 bases to trimming and J lost 8 bases; unmatched junction nucleotides: 12. Germline V gene sequence: CDR1 MNHNS, CDR2 SASEGT. The CDR3 extends over 16 amino acids. CDR3: CASSAEAGGPLATQYF. Here the CDR3 DNA reads TGTGCCAGCAGTGCCGAAGCGGGAGGGCCCCTGGCTACGCAGTATTTT.

This clonotype has only one observation. The chain links TRBV12-3 or TRBV12-4 to TRBJ2-1; D gene ambiguous. V dropped 1 base and J dropped 0 bases, with 7 bases sitting between them. This CDR3 has 15 amino acids. CDR3 nucleotides: TGTGCCAGCAGTTTAGGGCTGGGCTCCTACAATGAGCAGTTCTTC. Translated, it gives CASSLGLGSYNEQFF.

As concerns this clonotype: A much bigger clone sits one base away, suggesting this may be a read error. CDR3 sequence: CASSLDGRETAYEQYF. The CDR3 DNA reads TGTGCCAGCAGCTTAGACGGCCGGGAGACAGCCTACGAGCAGTACTTC. The V gene is TRBV11-3, the J gene TRBJ2-7; TRBD2 is a possible D gene (6 bases). V was clipped by 0 bases and J by 2 bases, with 14 bases between them. From germline, CDR1 is SGHNT and CDR2 YENEEA. The CDR3 spans 16 residues.

This clonotype occurred a few times. This sequence joins TRBV7-9 and TRBJ1-6, with D possibly TRBD1 on 6 matching bases. Germline assignment: CDR1 SEHNR and CDR2 FQNEAQ (reference sequence). V was cut by 5 bases and J by 7 bases, with 15 bases left in between. The CDR3 extends over 15 amino acids. CDR3 coding DNA: TGTGCCAGCAGCGACACGGGGGCTGGCAATTCACCCCTCCACTTT. This sequence encodes CASSDTGAGNSPLHF.

This rearrangement joins TRBV7-2 to TRBJ2-1, with D unclear. Germline values: CDR1 SGHTA, CDR2 FQGNSA. V was cut by 5 bases and J by 7 bases, with 6 bases left in between. This CDR3 region has 11 residues. The CDR3 loop reads CASSRANEQFF. CDR3 nucleotides: TGTGCCAGCAGCCGGGCTAATGAGCAGTTCTTC.

This clonotype showed up just once. This may be a read error, as it is one base from a much larger clone. The chain uses TRBV5-6 and TRBJ2-1; 9 positions agree with TRBD2. This CDR3 spans 14 amino acids. The germline V gene has CDR1 SGHDT and CDR2 YYEEEE. This CDR3 is CAISFGTSFYEQFF. The CDR3 DNA follows: TGTGCCATCAGCTTCGGGACTAGCTTTTATGAGCAGTTCTTC.

On this clonotype: Given a much more abundant clone one base away, this may be a read error. The rearrangement links TRBV13 to TRBJ2-7, with D unclear. The CDR3 is made up of 12 amino acids. Germline V gives CDR1 PRHDT, CDR2 FYEKMQ (reference sequence). CDR3 loop: CTSSSPGYEQYF. As DNA, the CDR3 is TGTACCAGCAGCTCACCCGGGTACGAGCAGTACTTC. Using reference TRBV13 and TRBJ2-7 for the parts outside the CDR3, the full variable domain is AAGVIQSPRHLIKEKRETATLKCYPIPRHDTVYWYQQGPGQDPQFLISFYEKMQSDKGSIPDRFSAQQFSDYHSELNMSSLELGDSALYFCTSSSPGYEQYFGPGTRLTVT.

The V call is TRBV6-1, the J call TRBJ2-5; D possibly corresponds to TRBD2 (6 bases). Germline CDR1 reads MNHNS; CDR2 reads SASEGT. The V gene lost 1 base and the J gene lost 5 bases, with 17 bases spanning the gap. The CDR3 runs 16 residues. The CDR3 reads CASSEGGRLGGETQYF. As DNA, the CDR3 is TGTGCCAGCAGTGAAGGAGGCAGGCTTGGGGGGGAGACCCAGTACTTC.

This clonotype is judged medium-sized. The chain has TRBV5-1 and TRBJ2-7; D ambiguous. This CDR3 spans 12 amino acids. CDR1 and CDR2 from the germline V gene are SGHRS and YFSETQ. The V gene lost 0 bases and the J gene lost 12 bases, with 13 bases spanning the gap. CDR3 in amino acids: CASSLGYATRYF. The CDR3 nucleotides read TGCGCCAGCAGCTTGGGGTATGCCACGCGGTACTTC.

This clonotype has ten or more counts. This chain joins TRBV6-1 and TRBJ1-3, with TRBD1 matching over 8 bases. Trimming removed 4 bases from V and 2 bases from J; junction bases left unmatched: 4. CDR3 length equals 15 residues. Germline CDR1 MNHNS, CDR2 SASEGT. The CDR3 region has the DNA TGTGCCAGCAGTGGAGCGGACAGGGCTGGAAACACCATATATTTT. The encoded protein is CASSGADRAGNTIYF.

This clonotype rates as medium-sized. CDR3 in amino acids: CASSYVLDRGLQPQHF. The CDR3 DNA sequence: TGTGCCAGCAGTTATGTTCTTGACAGGGGGCTTCAGCCCCAGCATTTT. The chain combines TRBV6-2 or TRBV6-3 with TRBJ1-5, with TRBD1 identical over 10 bases. V was clipped by 3 bases and J by 6 bases; unmatched bases: 8. This CDR3 spans 16 amino acids. CDR1 is MNHEY, CDR2 SVGEGT, per germline.

On this clonotype: This sequence may be a read error, since a much larger clone differs from it by one base. The chain has TRBV6-1 and TRBJ2-2; D is perhaps TRBD2 (6 bases). The CDR3 is made up of 14 amino acids. Germline V gene lookup returns CDR1 MNHNS and CDR2 SASEGT. V lost 6 bases and J 2 bases, leaving 10 bases between the germline ends. CDR3 amino acids: CASRSGFNTGELFF. The CDR3 region has the DNA TGTGCCAGCAGAAGCGGGTTTAACACCGGGGAGCTGTTTTTT.

This rearrangement joins TRBV24-1 to TRBJ2-2; 8 bases fit TRBD1. Germline-derived CDR1 and CDR2 are KGHDR and SFDVKD. V lost 9 bases, J lost 0 bases, and 5 bases stayed unmatched. The CDR3 runs 15 residues. CDR3 residues: CATAPGGSNTGELFF. DNA of the CDR3: TGTGCCACCGCTCCAGGGGGCTCGAACACCGGGGAGCTGTTTTTT.

About this clonotype: A clone one base away is much larger, so this may be a read error. The chain joins TRBV5-1 to TRBJ2-7; D unclear. CDR1 and CDR2 (germline): SGHRS, YFSETQ. There are 13 residues in the CDR3. The DNA of the CDR3 is TGCGCCAGCCATGAGCCCGAATCCTACGACCAGTACTTC. Translated: CASHEPESYDQYF.